This is a list of T cell receptor beta chains from one sample in a study of identical twins. In TCRdb, the 5' RACE reads were re-called with MiXCR into one record per CDR3 protein. Of roughly 250,000 distinct CDR3 sequences detected, 7% to 8.5% appear once; the ten largest clones hold roughly 5%. The sample was also reused in another study, on yellow fever vaccine responses in identical twins.

Sequenced: CD8+ T cells sorted from blood. The receptor set was obtained from a woman younger than 30 in good health. The CDR3 runs from the conserved cysteine through the conserved F or W. Each record gives: D gene, clone size, J gene, V gene, CDR3 protein, CDR3 DNA. D genes are given only for firm matches. Some rows mark clone size as missing; the rest say once, few, many or name a class of expanded clone.

TRBD2 few TRBJ2-3 TRBV12-3/TRBV12-4 CASSSTSGGDTQYF TGTGCCAGCAGTTCCACTAGCGGTGGGGATACGCAGTATTTT
. many TRBJ1-1 TRBV12-3/TRBV12-4 CASSLGAGPLGAFF TGTGCCAGCAGTTTAGGGGCGGGACCGCTCGGAGCTTTCTTT
. few TRBJ2-1 TRBV14 CASSQVGGQYNEQFF TGTGCCAGCAGCCAAGTTGGAGGGCAATACAATGAGCAGTTCTTC
. few TRBJ2-3 TRBV28 CASMGGQRYTDTQYF TGTGCCAGCATGGGGGGGCAGAGGTACACAGATACGCAGTATTTT
TRBD2 few TRBJ2-3 TRBV2 CASIGREQDGTDTQYF TGTGCCAGCATTGGGCGGGAGCAGGACGGCACAGATACGCAGTATTTT
TRBD2 many TRBJ2-5 TRBV5-1 CASSLAETSGNRETQYF TGCGCCAGCAGCTTGGCCGAAACTAGCGGGAATAGGGAGACCCAGTACTTC
TRBD1 many TRBJ1-1 TRBV19 CASSQYVGQGLRVAFF TGTGCCAGTAGTCAGTATGTGGGACAGGGGCTCCGAGTTGCTTTCTTT
. few TRBJ1-6 TRBV6-9 CARRGGRAPLHF TGTGCCAGGAGGGGGGGACGAGCCCCCCTCCACTTT
TRBD2 few TRBJ2-1 TRBV9 CASSDRTSGGRSSYNEQFF TGTGCCAGCAGCGACCGGACTAGCGGCGGCCGAAGCTCCTACAATGAGCAGTTCTTC
. many TRBJ2-7 TRBV5-1 CASSSTGTANYEQYF TGCGCCAGCAGCTCTACCGGGACGGCAAACTACGAGCAGTACTTC
. . TRBJ2-1 TRBV4-1 CASSRMMEGAGSYNEQFF TGCGCCAGCAGCCGGATGATGGAGGGAGCGGGTTCCTACAATGAGCAGTTCTTC
TRBD1 . TRBJ2-1 TRBV6-1 CASSHPGQGAIEQFF TGTGCCAGCAGCCACCCAGGACAGGGGGCGATTGAGCAGTTCTTC
. few TRBJ2-7 TRBV20-1 CSVGDTVYEQYF TGCAGTGTCGGGGACACGGTCTACGAGCAGTACTTC
. many TRBJ1-2 TRBV3-1 CASSAIPRRTYGYTF TGTGCCAGCAGCGCAATACCGCGCCGCACCTATGGCTACACCTTC
. . TRBJ2-7 TRBV7-9 CASSLDPSGEYF TGTGCCAGCAGCTTAGACCCATCGGGGGAGTACTTC
. many TRBJ2-7 TRBV5-6 CASSLGAAYEQYF TGTGCCAGCAGCTTGGGGGCAGCATACGAGCAGTACTTC
TRBD2 few TRBJ2-5 TRBV7-8 CASSDLSGRETQYF TGTGCCAGCAGCGATCTCAGCGGGAGAGAGACCCAGTACTTC
. few TRBJ1-1 TRBV6-1 CASSEISGVAFF TGTGCCAGCAGTGAAATCTCCGGGGTGGCTTTCTTT
TRBD2 . TRBJ2-1 TRBV5-1 CASSGSGGYNEQFF TGCGCCAGCAGCGGTAGCGGGGGGTACAATGAGCAGTTCTTC
. many TRBJ2-5 TRBV20-1 CSARAGDETQYF TGCAGTGCTAGAGCGGGGGATGAGACCCAGTACTTC
TRBD2 few TRBJ2-6 TRBV4-2 CASSPNGEGISGANVLTF TGTGCCAGCAGCCCTAACGGGGAGGGAATCTCTGGGGCCAACGTCCTGACTTTC
TRBD1 many TRBJ2-5 TRBV9 CASSNPGGEQFSETQYF TGTGCCAGCAGCAACCCAGGGGGTGAACAGTTCTCTGAGACCCAGTACTTC
. many TRBJ2-5 TRBV12-3/TRBV12-4 CASTEGETQYF TGTGCCAGCACCGAAGGGGAGACCCAGTACTTC
TRBD2 few TRBJ2-1 TRBV20-1 CSARDPGGPYNEQFF TGCAGTGCTAGAGATCCGGGGGGGCCCTACAATGAGCAGTTCTTC
. many TRBJ2-1 TRBV7-9 CASSLRDQHTTYNEQFF TGTGCCAGCAGCTTAAGGGACCAACATACCACCTACAATGAGCAGTTCTTC
TRBD2 few TRBJ2-1 TRBV2 CASSEGAVAGDEQFF TGTGCCAGCAGTGAAGGGGCGGTAGCGGGCGATGAGCAGTTCTTC
. . TRBJ2-3 TRBV20-1 CSATRMGPTGPQITQYF TGCAGTGCCACAAGGATGGGCCCTACAGGCCCACAGATAACGCAGTATTTT
TRBD1 . TRBJ1-2 TRBV28 CASSPQGALNYGYTF TGTGCCAGCAGCCCACAGGGGGCTCTTAACTATGGCTACACCTTC
TRBD1 many TRBJ2-3 TRBV4-2 CASSQAGTGEVDTQYF TGTGCCAGCAGCCAGGCCGGGACAGGGGAGGTGGATACGCAGTATTTT
. . TRBJ1-2 TRBV6-5 CASSWDVFNYGYTF TGTGCCAGCAGTTGGGACGTCTTTAACTATGGCTACACCTTC
. few TRBJ2-5 TRBV6-2/TRBV6-3 CASSPRVWLQETQYF TGTGCCAGCAGCCCTCGAGTGTGGCTCCAAGAGACCCAGTACTTC
. few TRBJ1-4 TRBV5-8 CASSLNPVPFF TGTGCCAGCAGCTTAAACCCGGTACCGTTTTTT
. many TRBJ1-2 TRBV12-3/TRBV12-4 CASSLEGVYGYTF TGTGCCAGCAGTTTAGAGGGGGTCTATGGCTACACCTTC
. many TRBJ1-2 TRBV9 CASSTATGTGYYGYTF TGTGCCAGCAGCACCGCTACAGGCACGGGCTACTATGGCTACACCTTC
TRBD1 . TRBJ2-7 TRBV10-3 CAISDGTGLRTHPYEQYF TGTGCCATCAGTGATGGGACAGGGTTGAGGACTCATCCGTACGAGCAGTACTTC
TRBD2 many TRBJ2-3 TRBV7-9 CASSRGGVPDTQYF TGTGCCAGCAGCCGGGGAGGGGTTCCAGATACGCAGTATTTT
. . TRBJ2-7 TRBV29-1 CSAQGGHQKPYEQYF TGCAGCGCACAAGGCGGGCACCAGAAGCCTTACGAGCAGTACTTC
TRBD1 . TRBJ2-3 TRBV12-5 CASATGQGDTQYF TGTGCTAGTGCCACGGGACAGGGAGATACGCAGTATTTT
. . TRBJ2-7 TRBV12-3/TRBV12-4 CASSFGAGSGEQYF TGTGCCAGCAGTTTCGGGGCGGGGTCGGGCGAGCAGTACTTC
TRBD1 many TRBJ2-1 TRBV24-1 CATSDLRADRGVNEQFF TGTGCCACCAGTGATTTGCGGGCTGACAGGGGGGTCAATGAGCAGTTCTTC
TRBD1 few TRBJ2-6 TRBV12-3/TRBV12-4 CASSPVGQGVGANVLTF TGTGCCAGCAGCCCCGTGGGGCAGGGGGTCGGGGCCAACGTCCTGACTTTC
TRBD1 . TRBJ2-1 TRBV15 CATSRDLTGGFEQFF TGTGCCACCAGCAGAGATCTGACAGGGGGCTTTGAGCAGTTCTTC
TRBD1 few TRBJ2-3 TRBV14 CASSPPHRGRGDTQYF TGTGCCAGCAGCCCCCCCCACAGGGGGCGCGGAGATACGCAGTATTTT
. few TRBJ2-2 TRBV7-9 CASSPLPHRANTGELFF TGTGCCAGCAGCCCACTGCCTCACAGGGCGAACACCGGGGAGCTGTTTTTT
. . TRBJ2-5 TRBV28 CASTLMGLQETQYF TGTGCCAGCACCCTCATGGGACTCCAAGAGACCCAGTACTTC
TRBD2 few TRBJ2-7 TRBV29-1 CSVATSGRHEQYF TGCAGCGTTGCTACTAGCGGGAGGCACGAGCAGTACTTC
. . TRBJ2-7 TRBV5-6 CASSWGQGTLIYEQYF TGTGCCAGCAGCTGGGGCCAGGGGACCCTAATCTACGAGCAGTACTTC
TRBD2 . TRBJ2-5 TRBV12-3/TRBV12-4 CASSPGVAGGLETQYF TGTGCCAGCAGTCCGGGCGTGGCGGGAGGTTTAGAGACCCAGTACTTC
TRBD2 . TRBJ2-3 TRBV5-1 CASSEVLARLTDTQYF TGCGCCAGCAGCGAGGTACTAGCGAGACTCACAGATACGCAGTATTTT
. . TRBJ2-7 TRBV10-3 CAISTSSSYEQYF TGTGCCATCAGCACGTCAAGCTCCTACGAGCAGTACTTC
TRBD2 many TRBJ2-1 TRBV5-1 CASSPLAGGPSSYNEQFF TGCGCCAGCAGCCCACTAGCGGGGGGCCCTAGCTCCTACAATGAGCAGTTCTTC
. . TRBJ1-5 TRBV12-3/TRBV12-4 CASSITGLHNQPQHF TGTGCCAGCAGTATAACAGGGCTGCACAATCAGCCCCAGCATTTT
. few TRBJ2-5 TRBV7-9 CASSLGYGLYQETQYF TGTGCCAGCAGCTTAGGTTACGGACTGTACCAAGAGACCCAGTACTTC
TRBD2 . TRBJ2-5 TRBV7-2 CASSLARSGGVIEETQYF TGTGCCAGCAGCTTAGCGCGTAGCGGGGGGGTTATAGAAGAGACCCAGTACTTC
. . TRBJ2-1 TRBV20-1 CSALTGKDSYNEQFF TGCAGTGCCCTTACAGGGAAAGACTCCTACAATGAGCAGTTCTTC
TRBD2 few TRBJ2-1 TRBV7-3 CASRAGTSSYNEQFF TGTGCCAGCAGGGCCGGGACTAGCAGCTACAATGAGCAGTTCTTC
. many TRBJ1-2 TRBV29-1 CSVDLPDQYGYTF TGCAGCGTTGATCTGCCGGACCAATATGGCTACACCTTC